This T cell receptor beta chain was obtained from a study of T-cell memory formation after mild COVID-19. Deletions cut 0 bases from V and 6 bases from J, with 12 bases between. Per the germline V gene, CDR1 is LGHNA and CDR2 is YNFKEQ. CDR3 length: 15 amino acids. This clonotype occurred many times. Each CDR3 protein is one row after TCRdb ran MiXCR on the 5' RACE reads. The sample has 92,000 or so distinct CDR3 sequences; around 15% are singletons. Material for sequencing was PBMCs or a T cell subset sorted from them (not recorded which). This receptor was taken from a man aged 18 to 30 who had mild COVID-19 (a few samples of this study predate the infection). Cell type and time point are not known. The V gene is TRBV4-2, the J gene TRBJ2-1; D is perhaps TRBD2 (5 bases). This CDR3 reads CASSQDNGGPNEQFF. The CDR3 DNA reads as TGTGCCAGCAGCCAAGATAATGGAGGCCCCAATGAGCAGTTCTTC.